The rows below give T cell receptor beta chains drawn from one sample of a study of lymphopenia after photon versus proton radiotherapy. Clones were sequenced by immunoSEQ multiplex PCR, and TCRdb holds only the in-frame ones, with some missing. The sample has fewer than 35,000 clones; roughly 87% are singletons. The sample consisted of peripheral blood, taken from a patient treated with proton-based radiotherapy. These receptors were obtained from a woman in her 70s with pancreatic cancer. Some clones in this sample may be carry-over from other donors' samples. Each CDR3 is given with its conserved first and last residue. D genes are given only for firm matches. Clone size is stated in some rows and not others, as once, few, many or a class when expanded.

>TRBV27|NA|TRBJ2-4|NA
CASSLNRQNIQYF
TGTGCCAGCAGTTTAAATAGACAAAACATTCAGTACTTC
>TRBV27|NA|TRBJ1-1|NA
CASSLSYGGSYTEAFF
TGTGCCAGCAGTTTATCGTATGGGGGGTCATACACTGAAGCTTTCTTT
>TRBV6-5|NA|TRBJ1-1|TRBD1
CASSYLDRANTEAFF
TGTGCCAGCAGTTACCTCGACAGGGCTAACACTGAAGCTTTCTTT
>TRBV19|NA|TRBJ1-1|NA
CASSISPGPMNTEAFF
TGTGCCAGTAGTATATCCCCAGGTCCCATGAACACTGAAGCTTTCTTT
>TRBV5-1|few|TRBJ2-7|NA
CASSETLYEQYF
TGCGCCAGCAGCGAGACTCTCTACGAGCAGTACTTC
>TRBV2|NA|TRBJ2-5|NA
CASSDLSQETQYF
TGTGCCAGCAGTGATTTATCTCAAGAGACCCAGTACTTC
>TRBV11-2|once|TRBJ1-3|NA
CASSRITGTYGNTIYF
TGTGCCAGCAGCCGAATTACCGGGACATATGGAAACACCATATATTTT
>TRBV18|NA|TRBJ2-1|TRBD2
CASSPRTSGEPGFNYNEQFF
TGTGCCAGCTCACCCCGGACTAGCGGGGAGCCAGGGTTTAACTACAATGAGCAGTTCTTC
>TRBV19|NA|TRBJ1-5|NA
CASSPLQGSRGNQPQHF
TGTGCCAGTAGTCCGCTTCAGGGGTCCCGCGGGAATCAGCCCCAGCATTTT
>TRBV10-3|NA|TRBJ1-2|TRBD1
CAISESGGANGYTF
TGTGCCATCAGTGAGTCAGGGGGCGCGAATGGCTACACCTTC
>TRBV2|NA|TRBJ1-2|NA
CASYDYRGYGYTF
TGTGCCAGCTATGACTACCGAGGATATGGCTACACCTTC
>TRBV4-1|NA|TRBJ2-1|NA
CASSQERTGSYNEQFF
TGCGCCAGCAGCCAAGAGCGGACGGGCTCCTACAATGAGCAGTTCTTC
>TRBV27|NA|TRBJ2-3|NA
CASSSPGSRSTDTQYF
TGTGCCAGCAGTTCCCCGGGCTCGAGGAGCACAGATACGCAGTATTTT
>TRBV15|NA|TRBJ1-1|TRBD1
CASRDRNTEAFF
TGTGCCTCCAGGGACAGAAACACTGAAGCTTTCTTT
>TRBV7-2|NA|TRBJ1-1|NA
CASSLHSARVTGNTEAFF
TGTGCCAGCAGTTTACATTCCGCCCGCGTAACAGGGAACACTGAAGCTTTCTTT
>TRBV18|NA|TRBJ1-1|NA
CASSPTSEAFF
TGTGCCAGCTCCCCGACAAGTGAAGCTTTCTTT
>TRBV2|NA|TRBJ1-5|NA
CASRVNREFNQPQHF
TGTGCCAGCAGGGTCAACAGGGAATTCAATCAGCCCCAGCATTTT
>TRBV18|NA|TRBJ1-5|NA
CASSPQGGNQPQHF
TGTGCCAGCTCACCACAGGGCGGCAATCAGCCCCAGCATTTT
>TRBV30|NA|TRBJ1-2|TRBD1
CAWSVQGATGYGYTF
TGTGCCTGGAGTGTACAGGGGGCGACGGGCTATGGCTACACCTTC
>TRBV7-9|NA|TRBJ2-1|NA
CASSLGTANYNEQFF
TGTGCCAGCAGCTTAGGTACAGCGAACTACAATGAGCAGTTCTTC
>TRBV30|few|TRBJ1-3|NA
CAWNRGRDSGNTIYF
TGTGCCTGGAATCGGGGCAGGGACTCTGGAAACACCATATATTTT
>TRBV28|NA|TRBJ1-5|TRBD1
CASSLLGGGQPQHF
TGTGCCAGCAGTTTACTAGGGGGCGGTCAGCCCCAGCATTTT
>TRBV7-2|NA|TRBJ2-7|TRBD2
CASSLGSSGITYEQYF
TGTGCCAGCAGCTTAGGGTCTAGCGGGATCACCTACGAGCAGTACTTC
>TRBV6-4|NA|TRBJ1-2|NA
CASSDTVRGYTF
TGTGCCAGCAGTGACACGGTCCGGGGCTACACCTTC
>TRBV28|NA|TRBJ2-6|NA
CAIKNRGLSSGANVLTF
TGTGCCATCAAAAACAGAGGATTAAGCTCTGGGGCCAACGTCCTGACTTTC
>TRBV7-8|NA|TRBJ2-2|TRBD2
CASSLRTSGDTGELFF
TGTGCCAGCAGCTTAAGGACTAGCGGAGACACCGGGGAGCTGTTTTTT
>TRBV2|NA|TRBJ2-1|NA
CASSYTGTGGLAGMSSSYNEQFF
TGTGCCAGCAGTTACACCGGGACAGGGGGACTAGCGGGTATGTCTAGCTCCTACAATGAGCAGTTCTTC
>TRBV19|NA|TRBJ1-2|NA
CASKAVGGDVNYGYTF
TGTGCCAGTAAGGCGGTGGGGGGAGATGTCAACTATGGCTACACCTTC
>TRBV28|NA|TRBJ1-4|NA
CASSPQGINEKLFF
TGTGCCAGCAGTCCGCAGGGGATTAATGAAAAACTGTTTTTT
>TRBV18|NA|TRBJ1-4|TRBD1
CASSPQGAGDEKLFF
TGTGCCAGCTCACCACAGGGGGCAGGAGATGAAAAACTGTTTTTT
>TRBV18|NA|TRBJ2-5|NA
CASSPGGETQYF
TGTGCCAGCTCACCAGGGGGAGAGACCCAGTACTTC
>TRBV18|NA|TRBJ1-1|NA
CASSPPVGADTEAFF
TGTGCCAGCTCACCACCGGTAGGGGCTGACACTGAAGCTTTCTTT
>TRBV6-5|NA|TRBJ1-1|NA
CASSYAPWAGEAFF
TGTGCCAGCAGTTACGCCCCGTGGGCAGGTGAAGCTTTCTTT
>TRBV30|NA|TRBJ2-2|NA
CAWSRNANTGELFF
TGTGCCTGGAGTCGAAACGCGAACACCGGGGAGCTGTTTTTT
>TRBV6-6|NA|TRBJ2-7|TRBD2
CASSSPGGGEQYF
TGTGCCAGCAGTTCCCCGGGAGGGGGCGAGCAGTACTTC
>TRBV7-6|NA|TRBJ2-5|TRBD2
CASSLGVVAGGPETQYF
TGTGCCAGCAGCTTAGGTGTGGTGGCGGGAGGGCCGGAGACCCAGTACTTC
>TRBV6-5|NA|TRBJ1-2|NA
CASPWSANYGYTF
TGTGCAAGTCCGTGGTCGGCTAACTATGGCTACACCTTC
>TRBV7-9|once|TRBJ1-4|NA
CASSLDGGTANEKLFF
TGTGCCAGCAGCTTAGATGGGGGCACGGCTAATGAAAAACTGTTTTTT
>TRBV6-1|NA|TRBJ1-2|NA
CASNAVGIANYGYTF
TGTGCCAGCAACGCGGTAGGGATAGCTAACTATGGCTACACCTTC
>TRBV27|NA|TRBJ2-7|NA
CASSDNYEQYF
TGTGCCAGCAGCGACAATTACGAGCAGTACTTC
>TRBV7-9|NA|TRBJ2-5|NA
CASSLVRGPQETQYF
TGTGCCAGCAGCTTAGTACGCGGGCCACAAGAGACCCAGTACTTC
>TRBV5-8|NA|TRBJ1-2|NA
CASSRLNSYGYTF
TGTGCCAGCAGCCGCCTTAACAGCTATGGCTACACCTTC
>TRBV11-2|NA|TRBJ2-1|TRBD1
CASSFDRGDEQFF
TGTGCCAGCAGCTTCGACAGGGGAGATGAGCAGTTCTTC
>TRBV4-1|NA|TRBJ2-1|NA
CASSQEVRVLDEQFF
TGCGCCAGCAGCCAAGAGGTCAGGGTGCTCGATGAGCAGTTCTTC
>TRBV6-1|NA|TRBJ2-2|NA
CASSEDRFAGTLAGELFF
TGTGCCAGCAGTGAAGATAGATTCGCGGGGACCCTCGCCGGGGAGCTGTTTTTT
>TRBV25-1|NA|TRBJ1-1|TRBD1
CASSGTGATEAFF
TGTGCCAGCAGTGGGACAGGGGCCACTGAAGCTTTCTTT
>TRBV28|NA|TRBJ1-3|TRBD1
CASSRRQGVAGNTIYF
TGTGCCAGCAGCCGGCGACAGGGTGTAGCTGGAAACACCATATATTTT
>TRBV27|NA|TRBJ1-3|NA
CASSLYSGTGNTIYF
TGTGCCAGCAGTTTATATTCGGGGACGGGAAACACCATATATTTT
>TRBV5-5|NA|TRBJ1-4|NA
CASSAHAGANEKLFF
TGTGCCAGCAGCGCTCATGCGGGGGCTAATGAAAAACTGTTTTTT
>TRBV5-1|NA|TRBJ2-7|TRBD2
CASSFTGGTYEQYF
TGCGCCAGCAGCTTTACGGGAGGTACCTACGAGCAGTACTTC
>TRBV7-2|NA|TRBJ1-6|TRBD1
CASSGRRAGGYSNSPLHF
TGTGCCAGCAGCGGCAGACGGGCAGGGGGCTATAGTAATTCACCCCTCCACTTT
>TRBV27|NA|TRBJ1-2|NA
CASSFGGYGYTF
TGTGCCAGCAGTTTCGGGGGCTATGGCTACACCTTC
>TRBV6-4|NA|TRBJ1-5|TRBD1
CATLPPGTGAGQPQHF
TGTGCCACCCTGCCACCGGGGACAGGGGCAGGTCAGCCCCAGCATTTT
>TRBV7-6|NA|TRBJ2-1|TRBD2
CASSRISGSSYNEQFF
TGTGCCAGCAGCCGAATCAGCGGGAGTTCCTACAATGAGCAGTTCTTC